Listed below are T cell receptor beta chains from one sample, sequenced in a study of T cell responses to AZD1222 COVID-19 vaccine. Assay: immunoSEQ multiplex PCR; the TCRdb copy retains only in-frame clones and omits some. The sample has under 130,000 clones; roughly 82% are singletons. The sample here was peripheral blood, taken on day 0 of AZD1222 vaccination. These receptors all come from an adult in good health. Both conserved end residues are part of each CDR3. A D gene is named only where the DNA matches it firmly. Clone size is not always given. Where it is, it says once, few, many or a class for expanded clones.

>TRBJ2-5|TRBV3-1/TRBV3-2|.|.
CASSQGGETQYF
TGTGCCAGCAGCCAAGGGGGCGAGACCCAGTACTTC
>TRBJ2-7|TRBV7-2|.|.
CASSLRGPLALLKYEQYF
TGTGCCAGCAGCTTACGAGGCCCCCTAGCCTTGCTTAAATACGAGCAGTACTTC
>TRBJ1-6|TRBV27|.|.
CASSLRETNSPLHF
TGTGCCAGCAGCCTCCGGGAGACTAATTCACCCCTCCACTTT
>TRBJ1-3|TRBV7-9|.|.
CASSHSGNTIYF
TGTGCCAGCAGCCACTCCGGAAACACCATATATTTT
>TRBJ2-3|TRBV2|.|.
CASSLLADFTDTQYF
TGTGCCAGCAGTTTATTAGCGGATTTCACAGATACGCAGTATTTT
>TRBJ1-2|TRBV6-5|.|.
CASSYSGSGGYNGYTF
TGTGCCAGCAGTTACTCGGGTTCTGGGGGGTACAATGGCTACACCTTC
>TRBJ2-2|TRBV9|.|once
CASSLHDSWTGELFF
TGTGCCAGCAGCCTGCACGACTCATGGACCGGGGAGCTGTTTTTT
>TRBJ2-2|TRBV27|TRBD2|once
CASSLTSGGGGELFF
TGTGCCAGCAGCTTGACTAGCGGGGGTGGCGGGGAGCTGTTTTTT
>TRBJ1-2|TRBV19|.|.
CASSAWIGSDGYTF
TGTGCCAGTAGTGCCTGGATCGGGAGCGATGGCTACACCTTC
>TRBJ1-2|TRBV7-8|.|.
CASSLAGQIYGYTF
TGTGCCAGCAGCTTAGCAGGTCAGATCTATGGCTACACCTTC
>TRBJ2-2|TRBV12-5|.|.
CASGLGIRGVNTGELFF
TGTGCTAGTGGTTTGGGAATAAGGGGGGTAAACACCGGGGAGCTGTTTTTT
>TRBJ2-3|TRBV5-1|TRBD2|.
CASSLPAGGADTQYF
TGCGCCAGCAGCTTGCCGGCGGGGGGGGCAGATACGCAGTATTTT
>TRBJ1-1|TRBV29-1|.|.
CSGSTGLNTEAFF
TGCAGCGGGTCGACAGGCCTTAACACTGAAGCTTTCTTT
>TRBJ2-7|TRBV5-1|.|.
CASSTDSVSYEQYF
TGCGCCAGCAGCACTGATAGTGTCTCCTACGAGCAGTACTTC
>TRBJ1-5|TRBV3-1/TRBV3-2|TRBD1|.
CATSDRDRGPQHF
TGTGCCACCTCTGACAGGGACCGTGGACCCCAGCATTTT
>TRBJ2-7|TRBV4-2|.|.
CASSQVGDDEQYF
TGTGCCAGCAGCCAAGTGGGAGACGACGAGCAGTACTTC
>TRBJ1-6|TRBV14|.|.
CASSQEYRRDSPLHF
TGTGCCAGCAGCCAAGAATACAGGCGGGACTCACCCCTCCACTTT
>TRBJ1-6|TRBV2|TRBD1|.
CASRETGSSPLHF
TGTGCCAGCAGGGAGACAGGGTCCTCACCCCTCCACTTT
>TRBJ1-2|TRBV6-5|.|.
CASHRELNYGYTF
TGTGCCAGCCACAGGGAACTTAACTATGGCTACACCTTC
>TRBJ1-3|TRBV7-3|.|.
CASSLTSAGEGNTIYF
TGTGCCAGCAGCTTAACATCGGCAGGGGAGGGAAACACCATATATTTT
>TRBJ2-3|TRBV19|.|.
CASSISWTPTDTQYF
TGTGCCAGTAGTATCTCGTGGACCCCCACAGATACGCAGTATTTT
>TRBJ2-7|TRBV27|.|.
CASRYRTTYEQYF
TGTGCCAGCAGATACAGGACTACCTACGAGCAGTACTTC
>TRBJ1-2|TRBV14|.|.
CASSQTAAGDGYTF
TGTGCCAGCAGCCAGACAGCCGCCGGGGATGGCTACACCTTC
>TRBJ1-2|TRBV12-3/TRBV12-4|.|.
CASSLQGRGGYTF
TGTGCCAGCAGTTTACAGGGGAGGGGTGGCTACACCTTC
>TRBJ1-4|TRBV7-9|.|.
CASTLVGQPKPKLFF
TGTGCCAGCACCCTAGTCGGACAGCCTAAACCTAAACTGTTTTTT
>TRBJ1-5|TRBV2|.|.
CASSEAGGVQPQHF
TGTGCCAGCAGTGAAGCGGGAGGGGTTCAGCCCCAGCATTTT
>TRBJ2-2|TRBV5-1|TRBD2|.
CASSPYEQRGAGELFF
TGCGCCAGCAGCCCATATGAACAGCGGGGTGCCGGGGAGCTGTTTTTT
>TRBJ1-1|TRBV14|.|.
CASSLVRGGTEAFF
TGTGCCAGCAGCCTCGTACGGGGGGGAACTGAAGCTTTCTTT
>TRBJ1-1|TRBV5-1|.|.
CASSLEPGWGNTEAFF
TGCGCCAGCAGCTTGGAACCGGGGTGGGGGAACACTGAAGCTTTCTTT
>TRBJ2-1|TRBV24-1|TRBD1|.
CATSDSGQGAHNEQFF
TGTGCCACCAGTGACTCGGGACAGGGGGCGCACAATGAGCAGTTCTTC
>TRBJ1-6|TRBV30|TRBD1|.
CAWRSQGLFHNSPLHF
TGTGCCTGGAGGTCACAGGGGCTCTTTCATAATTCACCCCTCCACTTT
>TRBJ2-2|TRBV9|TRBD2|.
CASSVGAGTRPNTGELFF
TGTGCCAGCAGCGTAGGAGCCGGGACTAGACCAAACACCGGGGAGCTGTTTTTT
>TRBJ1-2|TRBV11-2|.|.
CASSRWDAYGYTF
TGTGCCAGCAGCCGATGGGACGCCTATGGCTACACCTTC
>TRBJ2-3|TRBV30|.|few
CAWGHTQYF
TGTGCCTGGGGTCATACGCAGTATTTT